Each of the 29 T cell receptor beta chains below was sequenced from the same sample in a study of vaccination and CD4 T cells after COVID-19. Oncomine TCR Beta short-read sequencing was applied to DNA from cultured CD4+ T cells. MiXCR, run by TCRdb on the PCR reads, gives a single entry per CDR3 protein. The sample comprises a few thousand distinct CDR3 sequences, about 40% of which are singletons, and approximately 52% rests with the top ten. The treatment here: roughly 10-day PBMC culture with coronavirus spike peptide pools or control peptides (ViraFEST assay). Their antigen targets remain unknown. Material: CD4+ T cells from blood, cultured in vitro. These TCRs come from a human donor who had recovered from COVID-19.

The CDR3 reads CASSLELAGGYEQYF. CDR3 DNA sequence: TGTGCCAGCAGCTTAGAATTAGCGGGAGGCTACGAGCAGTACTTC. The chain combines TRBV7-8 with TRBJ2-7, with 10 nucleotides matching TRBD2. The V segment lost 1 base and the J segment 3 bases; nucleotides outside the gene matches: 3. This CDR3 has 15 residues. The germline gives CDR1 SGHVS, CDR2 FQNEAQ.

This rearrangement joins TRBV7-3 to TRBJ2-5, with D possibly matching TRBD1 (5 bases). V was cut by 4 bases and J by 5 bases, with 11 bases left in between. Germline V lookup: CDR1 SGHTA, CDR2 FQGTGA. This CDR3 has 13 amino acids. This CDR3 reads CASSYGQSETQYF. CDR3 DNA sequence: TGTGCCAGCAGCTACGGACAATCGGAGACCCAGTACTTC.

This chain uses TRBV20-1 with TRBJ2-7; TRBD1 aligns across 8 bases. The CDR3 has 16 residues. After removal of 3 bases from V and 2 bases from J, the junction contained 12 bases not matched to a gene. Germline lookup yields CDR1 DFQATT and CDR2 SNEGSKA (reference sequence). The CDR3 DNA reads TGCAGTGCTAGGCCCCAGGGGGCGGTTCGGACCTACGAGCAGTACTTC. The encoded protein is CSARPQGAVRTYEQYF.

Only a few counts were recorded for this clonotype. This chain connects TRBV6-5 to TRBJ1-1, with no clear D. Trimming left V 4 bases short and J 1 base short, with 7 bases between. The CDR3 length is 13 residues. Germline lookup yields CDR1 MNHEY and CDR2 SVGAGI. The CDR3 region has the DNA TGTGCCAGCAGTTGGCACCCGAACACTGAAGCTTTCTTT. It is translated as CASSWHPNTEAFF.

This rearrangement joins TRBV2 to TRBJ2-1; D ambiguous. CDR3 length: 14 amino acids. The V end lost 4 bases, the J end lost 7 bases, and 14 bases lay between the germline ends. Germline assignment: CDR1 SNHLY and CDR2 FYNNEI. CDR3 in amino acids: CASSGFGSSNEQFF. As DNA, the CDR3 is TGTGCCAGCAGTGGGTTTGGCTCCAGTAATGAGCAGTTCTTC.

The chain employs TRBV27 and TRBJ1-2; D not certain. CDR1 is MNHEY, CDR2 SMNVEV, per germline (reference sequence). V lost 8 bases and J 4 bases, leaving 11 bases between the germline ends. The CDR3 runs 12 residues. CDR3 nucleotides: TGTGCCAGCCGGAGTGGAGGCTATGGCTACACCTTC. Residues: CASRSGGYGYTF.

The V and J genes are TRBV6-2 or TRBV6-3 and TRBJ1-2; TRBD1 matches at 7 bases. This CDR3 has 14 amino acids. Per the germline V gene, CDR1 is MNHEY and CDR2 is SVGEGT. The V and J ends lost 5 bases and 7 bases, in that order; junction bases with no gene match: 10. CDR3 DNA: TGTGCCAGCAGTAGGGACAGCGGAGTTGGTGGCTACACCTTC. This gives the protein CASSRDSGVGGYTF.

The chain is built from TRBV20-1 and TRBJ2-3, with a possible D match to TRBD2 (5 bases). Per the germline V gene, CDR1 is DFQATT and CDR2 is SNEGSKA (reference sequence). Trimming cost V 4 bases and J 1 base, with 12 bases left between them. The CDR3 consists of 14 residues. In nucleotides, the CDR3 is TGCAGTGCTAAAGGAGGCGAGGGCACAGATACGCAGTATTTT. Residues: CSAKGGEGTDTQYF.

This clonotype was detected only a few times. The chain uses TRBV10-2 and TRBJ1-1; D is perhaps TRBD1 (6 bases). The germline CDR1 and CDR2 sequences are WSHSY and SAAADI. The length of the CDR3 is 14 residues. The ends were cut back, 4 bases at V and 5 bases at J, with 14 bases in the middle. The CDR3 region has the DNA TGCGCCAGCAGTGCGAACAGGGTTGGGACTGAAGCTTTCTTT. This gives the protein CASSANRVGTEAFF.

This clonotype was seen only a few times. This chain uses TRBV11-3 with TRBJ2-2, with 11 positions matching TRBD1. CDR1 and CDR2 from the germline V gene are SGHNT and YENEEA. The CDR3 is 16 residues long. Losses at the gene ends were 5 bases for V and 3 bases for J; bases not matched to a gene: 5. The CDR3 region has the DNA TGTGCCAGCAGCCTAAGGACAGGGGGCGACACCGGGGAGCTGTTTTTT. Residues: CASSLRTGGDTGELFF.

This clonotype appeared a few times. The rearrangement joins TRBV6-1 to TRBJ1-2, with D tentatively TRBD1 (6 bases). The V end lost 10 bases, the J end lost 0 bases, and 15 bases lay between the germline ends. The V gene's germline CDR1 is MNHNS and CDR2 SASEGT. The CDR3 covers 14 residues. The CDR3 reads CATKTQGSNYGYTF. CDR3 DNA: TGTGCCACCAAAACACAGGGTTCTAACTATGGCTACACCTTC.

As DNA, the CDR3 is TGTGCCAGCAGCCAAGGACAGGGGGCGCGCAATGAGCAGTTCTTC. It yields the protein CASSQGQGARNEQFF. The chain joins TRBV2 to TRBJ2-1, with 11 bases aligning to TRBD1. The CDR3 covers 15 residues. The germline gives CDR1 SNHLY, CDR2 FYNNEI. With 6 bases clipped from V and 6 bases from J, the junction kept 7 bases outside the gene matches.

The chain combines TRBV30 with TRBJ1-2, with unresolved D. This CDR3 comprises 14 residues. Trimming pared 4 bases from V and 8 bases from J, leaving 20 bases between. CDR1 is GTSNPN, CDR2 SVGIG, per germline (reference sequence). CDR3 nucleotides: TGTGCCTGGACGGCGGTTAGGTCCATCAGGGGCTACACCTTC. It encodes CAWTAVRSIRGYTF. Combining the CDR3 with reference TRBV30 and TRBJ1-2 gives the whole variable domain SQTIHQWPATLVQPVGSPLSLECTVEGTSNPNLYWYRQAAGRGLQLLFYSVGIGQISSEVPQNLSASRPQDRQFILSSKKLLLSDSGFYLCAWTAVRSIRGYTFGSGTRLTVV.

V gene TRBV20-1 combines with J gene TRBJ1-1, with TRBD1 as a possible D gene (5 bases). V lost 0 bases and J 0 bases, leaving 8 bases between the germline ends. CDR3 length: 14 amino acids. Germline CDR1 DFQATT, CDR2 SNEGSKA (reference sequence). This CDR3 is CSARDTGMNTEAFF. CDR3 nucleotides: TGCAGTGCTAGAGATACAGGCATGAACACTGAAGCTTTCTTT.

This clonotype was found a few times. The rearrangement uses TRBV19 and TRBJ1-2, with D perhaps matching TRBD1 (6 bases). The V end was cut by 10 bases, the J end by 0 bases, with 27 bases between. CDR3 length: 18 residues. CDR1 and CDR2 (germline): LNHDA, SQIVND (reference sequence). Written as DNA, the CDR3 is TGTGCCACCACTCCCGGACAGCCACAAGAACAAACTAACTATGGCTACACCTTC. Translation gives CATTPGQPQEQTNYGYTF.

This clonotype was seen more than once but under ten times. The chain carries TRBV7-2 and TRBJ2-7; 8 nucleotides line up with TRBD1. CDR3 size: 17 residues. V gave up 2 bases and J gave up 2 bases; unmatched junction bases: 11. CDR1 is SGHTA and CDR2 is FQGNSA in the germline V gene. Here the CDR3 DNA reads TGTGCCAGCAGCTTAAGGACAGGGAATATTGGAGCCTACGAGCAGTACTTC. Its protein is CASSLRTGNIGAYEQYF.

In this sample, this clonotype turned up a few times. The CDR3 region is CSARVEQGYNSPLHF. The CDR3 DNA is TGCAGTGCTAGAGTGGAGCAGGGATATAATTCACCCCTCCACTTT. The chain has TRBV20-1 and TRBJ1-6, with D possibly TRBD1 on 5 matching bases. Germline V gene lookup returns CDR1 DFQATT and CDR2 SNEGSKA (reference sequence). The CDR3 covers 15 residues. V was cut by 1 base and J by 4 bases, with 11 bases left in between.

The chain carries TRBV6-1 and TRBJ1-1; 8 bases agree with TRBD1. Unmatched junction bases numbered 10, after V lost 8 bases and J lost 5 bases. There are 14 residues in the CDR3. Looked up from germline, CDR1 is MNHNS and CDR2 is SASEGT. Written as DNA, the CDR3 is TGTGCCAGCGGTGGGGTGACAGGGGAGACTGAAGCTTTCTTT. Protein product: CASGGVTGETEAFF.

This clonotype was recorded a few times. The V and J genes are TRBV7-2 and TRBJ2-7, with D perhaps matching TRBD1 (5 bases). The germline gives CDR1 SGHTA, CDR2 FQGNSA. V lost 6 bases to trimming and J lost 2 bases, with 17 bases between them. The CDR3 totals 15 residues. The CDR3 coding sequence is TGTGCCAGCAGTCGACGCGACAGCCTAGCCTACGAGCAGTACTTC. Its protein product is CASSRRDSLAYEQYF.

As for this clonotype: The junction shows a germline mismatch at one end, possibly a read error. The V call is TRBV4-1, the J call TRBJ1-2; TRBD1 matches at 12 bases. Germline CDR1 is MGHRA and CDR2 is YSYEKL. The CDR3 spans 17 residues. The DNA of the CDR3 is TGCGCCAGCAGCCAAGATTCGCCGGGACAGGGGGCGTCTGGCTGCACCTTC. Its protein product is CASSQDSPGQGASGCTF.

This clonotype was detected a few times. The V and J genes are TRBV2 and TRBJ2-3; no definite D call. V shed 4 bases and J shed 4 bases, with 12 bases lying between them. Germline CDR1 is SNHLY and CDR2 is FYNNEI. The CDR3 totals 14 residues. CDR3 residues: CASSVNTGADTQYF. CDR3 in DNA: TGTGCCAGCAGTGTAAACACGGGCGCAGATACGCAGTATTTT.

The CDR3 region has the DNA TGTGCCAGCAGCTTAAACGGTGGGGGATCCATAACTGAAGCTTTCTTT. Its protein product is CASSLNGGGSITEAFF. This sequence joins TRBV7-3 and TRBJ1-1; D possibly corresponds to TRBD1 (5 bases). The V and J ends lost 1 base and 5 bases respectively, with 17 bases between them. CDR3 size: 16 residues. Germline loops: CDR1 SGHTA, CDR2 FQGTGA. Filled out from reference TRBV7-3 and TRBJ1-1, the complete variable domain reads GAGVSQTPSNKVTEKGKYVELRCDPISGHTALYWYRQSLGQGPEFLIYFQGTGAADDSGLPNDRFFAVRPEGSVSTLKIQRTERGDSAVYLCASSLNGGGSITEAFFGQGTRLTVV.

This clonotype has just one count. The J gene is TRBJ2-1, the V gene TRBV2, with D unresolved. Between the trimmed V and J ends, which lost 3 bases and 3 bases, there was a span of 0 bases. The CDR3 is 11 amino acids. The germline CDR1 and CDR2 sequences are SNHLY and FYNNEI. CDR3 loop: CASSDYNEQFF. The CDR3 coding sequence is TGTGCCAGCAGTGACTACAATGAGCAGTTCTTC.

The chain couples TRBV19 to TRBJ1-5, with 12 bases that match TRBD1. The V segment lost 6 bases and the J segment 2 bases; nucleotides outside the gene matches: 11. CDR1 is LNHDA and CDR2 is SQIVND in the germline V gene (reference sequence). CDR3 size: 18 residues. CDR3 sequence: CASRSSGTGGAGNQPQHF. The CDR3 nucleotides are TGTGCCAGTAGAAGCTCCGGGACAGGGGGCGCGGGCAATCAGCCCCAGCATTTT. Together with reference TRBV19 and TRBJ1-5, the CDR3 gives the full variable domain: DGGITQSPKYLFRKEGQNVTLSCEQNLNHDAMYWYRQDPGQGLRLIYYSQIVNDFQKGDIAEGYSVSREKKESFPLTVTSAQKNPTAFYLCASRSSGTGGAGNQPQHFGDGTRLSIL.

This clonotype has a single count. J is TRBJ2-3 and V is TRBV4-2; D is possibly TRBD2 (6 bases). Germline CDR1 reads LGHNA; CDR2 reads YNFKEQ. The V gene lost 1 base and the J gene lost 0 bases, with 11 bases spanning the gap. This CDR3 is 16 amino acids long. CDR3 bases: TGTGCCAGCAGCCAAGCTGGTAGCGGAAGCACAGATACGCAGTATTTT. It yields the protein CASSQAGSGSTDTQYF.

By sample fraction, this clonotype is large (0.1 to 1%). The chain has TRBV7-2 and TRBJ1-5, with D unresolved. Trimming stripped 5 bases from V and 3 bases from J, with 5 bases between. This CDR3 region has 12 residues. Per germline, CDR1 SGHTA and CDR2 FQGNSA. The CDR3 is CASSIYNQPQHF. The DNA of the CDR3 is TGTGCCAGCAGCATTTACAATCAGCCCCAGCATTTT.

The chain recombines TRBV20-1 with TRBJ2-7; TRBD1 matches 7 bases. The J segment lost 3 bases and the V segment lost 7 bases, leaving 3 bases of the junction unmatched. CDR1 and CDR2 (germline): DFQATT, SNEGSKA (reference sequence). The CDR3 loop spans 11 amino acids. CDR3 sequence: CSGAGGYEQYF. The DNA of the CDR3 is TGCAGTGGGGCAGGGGGCTACGAGCAGTACTTC.

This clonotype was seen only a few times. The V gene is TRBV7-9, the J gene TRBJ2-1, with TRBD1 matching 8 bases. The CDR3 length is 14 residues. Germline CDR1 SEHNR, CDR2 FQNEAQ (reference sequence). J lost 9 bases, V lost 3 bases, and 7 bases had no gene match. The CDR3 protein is CASSLRQGAPEQFF. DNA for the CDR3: TGTGCCAGCAGCTTGAGGCAGGGGGCTCCTGAGCAGTTCTTC.

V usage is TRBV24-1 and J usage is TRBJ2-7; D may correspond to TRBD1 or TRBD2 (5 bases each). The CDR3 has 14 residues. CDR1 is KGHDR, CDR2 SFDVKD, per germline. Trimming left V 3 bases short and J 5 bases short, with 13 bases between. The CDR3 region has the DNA TGTGCCACCAGTGATGGGGGACGGGGAAACGAGCAGTACTTC. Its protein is CATSDGGRGNEQYF.